A selection of T cell receptor beta chains follows, all from one sample in a study of blood T cell repertoires in COVID-19. Data came from immunoSEQ multiplex PCR; TCRdb stores just in-frame clones and leaves some out. The table includes some 70,000 clones, about four fifths detected once. Sequencing was performed on peripheral blood. The receptors were sampled from a woman aged 70-85 years with acute or convalescent COVID-19. The CDR3 runs from the conserved cysteine through the conserved F or W. A D gene is named only where the DNA matches it firmly.

j_gene	d_gene	v_gene	CDR3aa
TRBJ2-7	TRBD1	TRBV18	CASSLQTGGYEQYF
TRBJ1-2	.	TRBV11-3	CASSLAQGLGDYGYTF
TRBJ2-5	.	TRBV19	CASSITPAGRETQYF
TRBJ2-7	TRBD1	TRBV19	CASSIAGQGSYEQYF
TRBJ1-1	TRBD1	TRBV7-3	CASSLTGQDYNTEAFF
TRBJ2-5	TRBD2	TRBV9	CASSPTGGRQTQYF
TRBJ2-5	TRBD2	TRBV18	CASSPQSIRAGGQTAQYF
TRBJ1-5	TRBD1	TRBV4-1	CASSQETDRGAGQPQHF
TRBJ2-2	TRBD2	TRBV3-1/TRBV3-2	CATKTSGRSTGELFF
TRBJ2-1	TRBD1	TRBV29-1	CSVAGPQTGGTYNEQFF
TRBJ2-7	.	TRBV3-1/TRBV3-2	CASSPPWPETSEQYF
TRBJ2-7	.	TRBV5-6	CASSFSLWREQYF
TRBJ2-1	.	TRBV28	CASRGPVYLYEQFF
TRBJ2-5	TRBD2	TRBV11-2	CASSLTTASSGTETQYF
TRBJ1-2	TRBD1	TRBV10-1	CASSQGDYGYTF
TRBJ2-3	TRBD2	TRBV7-9	CASSSGTSGSTDTQYF
TRBJ2-1	.	TRBV10-2	CASSERKAGDNEQFF
TRBJ2-7	TRBD2	TRBV5-4	CASSWRLAGSYEQYF
TRBJ1-1	.	TRBV15	CATSINLRGETEAFF
TRBJ2-7	TRBD2	TRBV7-8	CASSLAKAIAGGYEQYF
TRBJ2-4	TRBD2	TRBV5-1	CASSTSGTRNIQYF
TRBJ1-2	.	TRBV5-4	CASSLDRVPLYGYTF